This TCR beta chain comes out of a study of cytomegalovirus exposure and HLA in healthy donors. Study-level points and caveats: Certain sequence variants were highly shared and formed a cluster, and this cluster was likely a sequencing artifact.

Healthy bone marrow donors made up the donor group. The PCR had 60 Vbeta and 13 Jbeta primers. Using immunoSEQ multiplex PCR, the repertoire was profiled, and TCRdb retains in-frame clones only, with some absent. The sample records about 160,000 clones, over 80% being singletons. As regards this clone: Its target is not known.

The CDR3 has 17 amino acids. V was clipped by 3 bases and J by 6 bases; unmatched bases: 17. Germline lookup yields CDR1 GTSNPN and CDR2 SVGIG (reference sequence). The chain links TRBV30 to TRBJ1-1, with TRBD1 matching over 9 bases. Sequenced sample: PBMCs. This sequence originates from a boy younger than 10 in good health and CMV-seronegative. The CDR3: CAWRVPPPGQGGSEAFF. The DNA for the CDR3 is TGTGCCTGGAGGGTTCCACCTCCGGGACAGGGCGGTTCTGAAGCTTTCTTT.